This T cell receptor (beta chain) was sequenced during a study of blood T cells in healthy people across ages. This clonotype has only a few counts. Its matching antigen is unknown. Germline V gene sequence: CDR1 SQVTM, CDR2 ANQGSEA. This CDR3 comprises 14 residues. V shed 4 bases and J 6 bases; nucleotides not matched to a gene: 10. Study conclusions and caveats: Not knowing donor CMV status may have confounded expanded clonotype changes. With naive T cell percentage, TCR beta diversity showed a strong correlation.

Each sample gave at least 6.5 million isolated PBMCs. With a J-beta primer mix and a sample-barcoded 5' primer, a second PCR ran about 6 to 11 cycles. Individual samples furnished no less than 2.5 million CDR3-containing paired-end reads apiece. TCRdb re-called the 5' RACE reads through MiXCR, storing one row per CDR3 protein. This sample has over a million distinct CDR3 sequences, with around two fifths found just once. Sequencing used blood. The chain employs TRBV29-1 and TRBJ1-1, with 8 bases matching TRBD1. This receptor was taken from a woman under 30 in good health. CDR3 protein: CSVGDRLGSSEAFF. The CDR3 DNA follows: TGCAGCGTTGGGGACAGGCTGGGCTCGTCTGAAGCTTTCTTT.